This TCR beta chain was sequenced during a study of Ad26.COV2.S vaccination and SARS-CoV-2 variants. This clone occurred a few times. Produced via immunoSEQ multiplex PCR; TCRdb's table is partial and in-frame only. Of more than 400,000 clones listed, about 90% are singletons. Germline V gene sequence: CDR1 MGHRA, CDR2 YSYEKL. The CDR3 contains 14 residues. The junction had 2 bases not matched to a gene; V was cut back by 2 bases and J by 2 bases. The treatment here: some 20 received Ad26.COV2.S at low or high dose, single or two shots; 5 received placebo; per-sample allocation not given. Day 63 after the first vaccine or placebo injection was the time point for sampling.

This TCR was sampled from a person aged 18-65 years who received the Ad26.COV2.S COVID-19 vaccine or a placebo. The source material was peripheral blood, sampled in a trial of Ad26.COV2.S vaccine versus placebo. The chain links TRBV4-1 to TRBJ2-7; 8 bases are shared with TRBD1. CDR3 loop: CASSQQGAAYEQYF. CDR3 bases: TGCGCCAGCAGCCAACAGGGGGCCGCCTACGAGCAGTACTTC.